Listed here is a single T cell receptor (beta chain). Its specificity is not known. The CDR3 runs 16 residues. With V trimmed by 5 bases and J by 5 bases, 7 bases remained unmatched. CDR1 is SGHTA, CDR2 FQGNSA, per germline. This sample is drawn from a study of T-cell memory formation after mild COVID-19. General study findings and limits: Mostly located in CM and EM were contracting CD4+ clones, with contracting CD8+ clones located in EMRA.

Constant-segment primers served in 5'RACE that generated TCR alpha and TCR beta cDNA libraries bearing sample barcodes and UMIs. TCRdb re-called the 5' RACE reads through MiXCR, storing one row per CDR3 protein. This table has 210,000 or so distinct CDR3 sequences, 27% appearing once. This receptor was identified in an adult woman who had mild COVID-19 (a few samples of this study predate the infection). Cell type and time point are not known. The chain recombines TRBV7-2 with TRBJ2-5, with TRBD2 matching 14 bases. Sequenced material: PBMCs or a T cell subset sorted from them (not recorded which). The CDR3 sequence: CASSLGLAGVVETQYF. CDR3 nucleotides: TGTGCCAGCAGCCTGGGACTAGCGGGAGTGGTCGAGACCCAGTACTTC.